The 3 T cell receptor beta chains below were found in one sample sequenced in a study of synovial regulatory T cells in juvenile arthritis. TCRdb's copy holds only in-frame clones and misses some; the assay was immunoSEQ multiplex PCR. This repertoire includes around 9,600 clones. The sequencing input was Treg cells from blood. Stated subset: remaining (HLA-DR-negative) circulating blood Treg cells. Receptors were obtained from a donor between 2 and 29 years old with juvenile idiopathic arthritis.

CDR3 in amino acids: CATSRDSGTQFF. The chain links TRBV15 to TRBJ2-1; TCRdb outputs TRBD2, but without DNA this stays unchecked. From germline, CDR1 is LNHNV and CDR2 YYDKDF (reference sequence). This CDR3 spans 12 amino acids. Nucleotide data are not available.

The chain recombines TRBV7-3 with TRBJ2-1. The germline CDR1 and CDR2 sequences are SGHTA and FQGTGA. The CDR3 covers 13 residues. No DNA accompanies this entry. This CDR3 is CASSLRPHNEQFF.

V gene TRBV5-6 combines with J gene TRBJ2-7; TCRdb reports TRBD1, a call that lacks DNA to check it against. Germline-derived CDR1 and CDR2 are SGHDT and YYEEEE. This CDR3 comprises 14 residues. No DNA appears here. CDR3 loop: CASSFTGTGARLDF.